The 32 T cell receptor beta chains below come from one sample, sequenced in a study of regulatory T cells in long-lasting Graves disease. Indicated time point: newly diagnosed GD, antithyroid drugs for less than 3 months. Scientists built the TCR library using RNA that was extracted from PBMCs. Combining iRepertoire HTBI primers with Arm-PCR of CDR3 regions, the authors built TCR beta libraries. TCRdb re-analysed the multiplex PCR reads in MiXCR, keeping a single row per CDR3 protein. The data hold under 700,000 distinct CDR3 sequences, with approximately 16% observed a single time. The data also belong to a second study, concerning T cells in Graves' hyperthyroidism and ophthalmopathy.

Here the sequenced sample was peripheral blood mononuclear cells (PBMCs), taken at new diagnosis, from a patient treated with antithyroid drugs. These receptors all come from a middle-aged woman with Graves disease.

This clonotype was detected only a few times. V is TRBV9 and J is TRBJ1-4; D possibly corresponds to TRBD1 (6 bases). Trimming stripped 0 bases from V and 5 bases from J, with 23 bases between. This CDR3 region has 19 residues. The germline gives CDR1 SGDLS, CDR2 YYNGEE. CDR3 loop: CASSVAPWDPRDTNEKLFF. CDR3 DNA: TGTGCCAGCAGCGTAGCTCCTTGGGACCCCCGGGACACCAATGAAAAACTGTTTTTT. The entire variable domain, with the rest obtained from reference TRBV9 and TRBJ1-4, is as follows: DSGVTQTPKHLITATGQRVTLRCSPRSGDLSVYWYQQSLDQGLQFLIQYYNGEERAKGNILERFSAQQFPDLHSELNLSSLELGDSALYFCASSVAPWDPRDTNEKLFFGSGTQLSVL.

The table lists this clonotype with a few counts. The chain couples TRBV7-9 to TRBJ1-4; D call uncertain. With 6 bases removed from V and 1 base from J, the gap between germline ends came to 6 bases. The germline gives CDR1 SEHNR, CDR2 FQNEAQ (reference sequence). The CDR3 runs 13 residues. CDR3 coding DNA: TGTGCCAGCAGGTACAGAACTAATGAAAAACTGTTTTTT. Protein product: CASRYRTNEKLFF.

This chain connects TRBV9 to TRBJ1-1, with 7 positions matching TRBD1. With V trimmed by 6 bases and J by 1 base, 6 bases remained unmatched. Germline values: CDR1 SGDLS, CDR2 YYNGEE. The CDR3 covers 14 residues. CDR3 DNA sequence: TGTGCCAGCACCCCGACAGGGCAGAACACTGAAGCTTTCTTT. It is translated as CASTPTGQNTEAFF.

This clonotype was detected only a few times. The rearrangement links TRBV10-3 to TRBJ2-7; 11 positions match TRBD1. Germline V gene data show CDR1 as ENHRY and CDR2 as SYGVKD. The length of the CDR3 is 14 residues. The trim removed 6 bases at V and 4 bases at J, leaving 5 bases unmatched. CDR3 nucleotides: TGTGCCATCAGCCTAGGACAGGGGGCTTACGAGCAGTACTTC. Translating it yields CAISLGQGAYEQYF.

This clonotype was recorded a few times. The CDR3 nucleotides are TGTGCCAGCTCACCTACGGGACAGGGAGGCAATCAGCCCCAGCATTTT. Amino acids: CASSPTGQGGNQPQHF. V gene TRBV18 combines with J gene TRBJ1-5; 9 bases align to TRBD1. Germline V gene data show CDR1 as KGHSH and CDR2 as LQKENI. Losses at the gene ends were 3 bases for V and 2 bases for J; bases not matched to a gene: 5. The CDR3 runs 16 residues. Full variable domain (missing parts from reference TRBV18 and TRBJ1-5): NAGVMQNPRHLVRRRGQEARLRCSPMKGHSHVYWYRQLPEEGLKFMVYLQKENIIDESGMPKERFSAEFPKEGPSILRIQQVVRGDSAAYFCASSPTGQGGNQPQHFGDGTRLSIL.

J is TRBJ1-5 and V is TRBV10-2; 7 nucleotides match TRBD1. V lost 0 bases to trimming and J lost 8 bases; unmatched junction nucleotides: 4. CDR3 length: 14 amino acids. Looked up from germline, CDR1 is WSHSY and CDR2 is SAAADI. CDR3 amino acids: CASSESGGWEPQHF. DNA for the CDR3: TGCGCCAGCAGTGAGTCAGGGGGCTGGGAGCCCCAGCATTTT.

This clonotype was seen repeatedly, ten times or more. The chain has TRBV28 and TRBJ1-5; possibly TRBD1 for D (5 bases). Trimming cost V 6 bases and J 5 bases, with 14 bases left between them. Looked up from germline, CDR1 is MDHEN and CDR2 is SYDVKM. The CDR3 has 14 residues. The CDR3 sequence is CASRATGDDQPQHF. The CDR3 DNA is TGTGCCAGCAGGGCGACCGGGGACGATCAGCCCCAGCATTTT.

There are a few counts of this clonotype. The chain combines TRBV5-1 with TRBJ2-2; TRBD1 agrees at 9 bases. CDR1 is SGHRS and CDR2 is YFSETQ in the germline V gene. V trimming: 4 bases; J trimming: 2 bases; junction bases outside the gene matches: 9. The CDR3 runs 17 residues. Written as DNA, the CDR3 is TGCGCCAGCAGCGCCCAGGCGGGACAGGGAAACACCGGGGAGCTGTTTTTT. As protein: CASSAQAGQGNTGELFF.

This clonotype has a count of ten or more. The V call is TRBV11-2, the J call TRBJ2-7, with 12 bases identical to TRBD1. Per the germline V gene, CDR1 is SGHAT and CDR2 is FQNNGV. This CDR3 has 15 amino acids. V was pared by 5 bases and J by 6 bases, with 8 bases of the junction left unmatched. The CDR3 loop reads CASSITGQGAGEQYF. The CDR3 region has the DNA TGTGCCAGCAGCATTACGGGACAGGGGGCTGGCGAGCAGTACTTC.

V usage is TRBV30 and J usage is TRBJ2-2; 11 bases map to TRBD2. CDR3 length: 16 amino acids. The J segment lost 4 bases and the V segment lost 3 bases, leaving 7 bases of the junction unmatched. The germline V gene has CDR1 GTSNPN and CDR2 SVGIG (reference sequence). CDR3 sequence reads: CAWSKVAGGFTGELFF. For the CDR3, the DNA is TGTGCCTGGAGCAAAGTAGCGGGGGGGTTCACCGGGGAGCTGTTTTTT.

J is TRBJ2-3 and V is TRBV10-3, with 11 bases matching TRBD1. The CDR3 sequence is 15 residues long. The V gene end was trimmed by 6 bases and the J gene end by 6 bases; junction bases not matched to a gene: 8. Germline CDR1 and CDR2: ENHRY and SYGVKD. CDR3 nucleotides: TGTGCCATCAGCGCGGACAGGGGGCGTAGGGATACGCAGTATTTT. The encoded protein is CAISADRGRRDTQYF.

In its sample, this clonotype was seen a few times. The chain combines TRBV7-3 with TRBJ2-3; 10 nucleotides agree with TRBD2. V shed 2 bases, J shed 9 bases, and the junction held 14 bases outside the gene matches. This CDR3 is built from 17 residues. CDR1 and CDR2 from the germline V gene are SGHTA and FQGTGA. CDR3: CASSLASSGGAGGTQYF. The DNA for the CDR3 is TGTGCCAGCAGCTTAGCCTCAAGCGGGGGGGCCGGAGGCACGCAGTATTTT.

This clonotype was seen at least ten times. The chain carries TRBV6-9 and TRBJ1-1; D uncertain. V dropped 3 bases and J dropped 1 base, with 27 bases sitting between them. Germline V lookup: CDR1 MNHGY, CDR2 SVAAGI. The CDR3 consists of 20 residues. The CDR3 region is CASSYSLTVLLDGENTEAFF. The CDR3 coding sequence is TGTGCCAGCAGTTACTCTCTCACTGTATTACTTGACGGGGAGAACACTGAAGCTTTCTTT.

This clonotype has a count of ten or more. This sequence joins TRBV3-1 and TRBJ2-2; no reliable D call. This CDR3 spans 11 amino acids. Trimming removed 1 base from V and 8 bases from J, with 2 bases in between. Germline values: CDR1 LGHDT, CDR2 YNNKEL (reference sequence). For the CDR3, the DNA is TGTGCCAGCAGCCAAGCTGGGGAGCTGTTTTTT. The encoded protein is CASSQAGELFF.

The chain links TRBV30 to TRBJ1-2; no clear D gene. Germline CDR1 GTSNPN, CDR2 SVGIG (reference sequence). CDR3 length: 18 residues. Trimming left V 6 bases short and J 3 bases short, with 29 bases between. As DNA, the CDR3 is TGTGCCTGCCCCCAAGTATTTGCGGACTCCTTAGGAGACTATGGCTACACCTTC. Amino acid sequence: CACPQVFADSLGDYGYTF.

This clonotype was seen at least ten times. The chain uses TRBV5-1 and TRBJ1-1, with D possibly matching TRBD1 (5 bases). The V end was cut by 2 bases, the J end by 1 base, with 9 bases between. This CDR3 region has 14 residues. CDR1 and CDR2 from the germline V gene are SGHRS and YFSETQ. The CDR3 region has the DNA TGCGCCAGCAGCTTAGGGGACGCGAACACTGAAGCTTTCTTT. It specifies CASSLGDANTEAFF.

The V call is TRBV15, the J call TRBJ1-5; D is undetermined. The V gene lost 4 bases and the J gene lost 7 bases, with 14 bases spanning the gap. Germline V gene sequence: CDR1 LNHNV, CDR2 YYDKDF (reference sequence). The CDR3 has 14 amino acids. CDR3 loop: CATSTPRHEQPQHF. The CDR3, as DNA: TGTGCCACCAGCACCCCCCGACATGAACAGCCCCAGCATTTT.

This clonotype has ten or more counts. The rearrangement links TRBV11-2 to TRBJ1-4; weak D call: TRBD1 (5 bases). The germline V gene encodes CDR1 SGHAT and CDR2 FQNNGV. V lost 4 bases and J lost 0, with 12 bases in between. This CDR3 region has 16 residues. The CDR3 coding sequence is TGTGCCAGCAGCTCGAGGGGTCCTGCAACTAATGAAAAACTGTTTTTT. Residues: CASSSRGPATNEKLFF. The variable domain in full, with the rest retrieved from reference TRBV11-2 and TRBJ1-4, is EAGVAQSPRYKIIEKRQSVAFWCNPISGHATLYWYQQILGQGPKLLIQFQNNGVVDDSQLPKDRFSAERLKGVDSTLKIQPAKLEDSAVYLCASSSRGPATNEKLFFGSGTQLSVL.

In its sample, this clonotype was seen a few times. The V gene is TRBV19, the J gene TRBJ1-2; 7 nucleotides match TRBD1. Germline CDR1 reads LNHDA; CDR2 reads SQIVND (reference sequence). The CDR3 runs to 14 residues. Germline trimming cut 5 bases from V and 5 bases from J; bases unmatched to any gene: 8. CDR3 protein: CASSATGDGYGYTF. CDR3 DNA: TGTGCCAGTAGTGCAACAGGGGATGGGTATGGCTACACCTTC.

This sequence joins TRBV5-1 and TRBJ2-7; 7 nucleotides match TRBD1. This CDR3 comprises 15 residues. Trimming cost V 6 bases and J 2 bases; bases outside gene matches: 11. CDR1 and CDR2 (germline): SGHRS, YFSETQ. CDR3 sequence: CASTPLSGQPYEQYF. The CDR3 DNA sequence: TGCGCCAGCACCCCCCTATCGGGACAGCCCTACGAGCAGTACTTC.

This clonotype has more than one count but fewer than ten. The chain joins TRBV19 to TRBJ2-7, with 11 bases matching TRBD1. V shed 4 bases and J 4 bases; nucleotides not matched to a gene: 3. The CDR3 loop spans 14 amino acids. CDR1 and CDR2 from the germline V gene are LNHDA and SQIVND (reference sequence). CDR3 DNA sequence: TGTGCCAGTAGTACGGACAGGGGGCTTTACGAGCAGTACTTC. The encoded protein is CASSTDRGLYEQYF.

The table lists this clonotype with many counts. V gene TRBV3-1 combines with J gene TRBJ2-7, with 10 bases fitting TRBD1. From germline, CDR1 is LGHDT and CDR2 YNNKEL (reference sequence). This CDR3 has 17 residues. The V and J ends lost 1 base and 2 bases, in that order; junction bases with no gene match: 8. CDR3 protein: CASSQVATGTGAYEQYF. The CDR3 DNA reads as TGTGCCAGCAGCCAAGTTGCTACCGGGACAGGGGCCTACGAGCAGTACTTC.

This clonotype was seen many times. The V gene is TRBV2, the J gene TRBJ1-6; 7 positions match TRBD1. Germline-derived CDR1 and CDR2 are SNHLY and FYNNEI. CDR3 size: 13 residues. Trimming at V came to 5 bases and at J to 14 bases, leaving 9 bases not matched to a gene. The DNA of the CDR3 is TGTGCCAGCAGTCTCCATAGGGACAGTTCCCTCCACTTT. This codes for CASSLHRDSSLHF.

The chain employs TRBV5-1 and TRBJ2-2; D not resolved. Deletions cut 9 bases from V and 1 base from J, with 13 bases between. The CDR3 is 14 amino acids. The germline V gene encodes CDR1 SGHRS and CDR2 YFSETQ. CDR3 DNA sequence: TGCGCCACTACATGGCAGCAGAACACCGGGGAGCTGTTTTTT. Its translation: CATTWQQNTGELFF.

Many counts were recorded for this clonotype. The rearrangement joins TRBV2 to TRBJ1-1; 7 bases line up with TRBD1. Germline lookup yields CDR1 SNHLY and CDR2 FYNNEI. The J segment lost 4 bases and the V segment lost 7 bases, leaving 9 bases of the junction unmatched. The CDR3 extends over 14 amino acids. CDR3 nucleotides: TGTGCCAGCAATCCCAGGCAGGGGGGCACTGAAGCTTTCTTT. The encoded protein is CASNPRQGGTEAFF.

CDR3 DNA sequence: TGTGCCAGCAGCTTACAGCAGGCGGGGGCGGCCTACGAGCAGTACTTC. As protein: CASSLQQAGAAYEQYF. The chain carries TRBV7-2 and TRBJ2-7, with D perhaps matching TRBD2 (7 bases). The germline gives CDR1 SGHTA, CDR2 FQGNSA. The germline V and J ends were trimmed by 2 bases and 2 bases, with 16 bases remaining between them. The CDR3 runs 16 residues. Combining the CDR3 with reference TRBV7-2 and TRBJ2-7 gives the whole variable domain GAGVSQSPSNKVTEKGKDVELRCDPISGHTALYWYRQSLGQGLEFLIYFQGNSAPDKSGLPSDRFSAERTGGSVSTLTIQRTQQEDSAVYLCASSLQQAGAAYEQYFGPGTRLTVT.

This clonotype was observed at least ten times. V gene TRBV11-2 combines with J gene TRBJ1-1; weak D call: TRBD1 (6 bases). V lost 0 bases, J lost 4 bases, and 9 bases lay in between. This CDR3 comprises 14 residues. Germline V gene lookup returns CDR1 SGHAT and CDR2 FQNNGV. CDR3 bases: TGTGCCAGCAGCTTAGAAGGGGGAGTCACTGAAGCTTTCTTT. Translation: CASSLEGGVTEAFF.

This clonotype was seen only a few times. The chain is built from TRBV2 and TRBJ1-2; D not resolved. Trimming cost V 0 bases and J 0 bases, with 8 bases left between them. This CDR3 comprises 15 residues. Germline CDR1 reads SNHLY; CDR2 reads FYNNEI. The CDR3 nucleotides read TGTGCCAGCAGTGAAGCGTCACCGTCTAACTATGGCTACACCTTC. Translation: CASSEASPSNYGYTF.

The genes are TRBV7-2 and TRBJ1-2; D is unclear. This CDR3 region has 11 residues. V was pared by 5 bases and J by 7 bases, with 8 bases between. Germline V CDR1 and CDR2: SGHTA, FQGNSA. CDR3 in amino acids: CASSLSFGYTF. The CDR3 region has the DNA TGTGCCAGCAGCCTCTCGTTTGGCTACACCTTC. The complete variable domain, with remaining parts taken from reference TRBV7-2 and TRBJ1-2, reads GAGVSQSPSNKVTEKGKDVELRCDPISGHTALYWYRQSLGQGLEFLIYFQGNSAPDKSGLPSDRFSAERTGGSVSTLTIQRTQQEDSAVYLCASSLSFGYTFGSGTRLTVV.

This clonotype showed up many times. The chain couples TRBV27 to TRBJ2-3; 7 nucleotides line up with TRBD1. The CDR3 contains 16 residues. The V and J ends lost 2 bases and 4 bases, in that order; junction bases with no gene match: 9. Germline assignment: CDR1 MNHEY and CDR2 SMNVEV (reference sequence). CDR3 region: CASSLIQGSRADTQYF. The CDR3, as DNA: TGTGCCAGCAGTTTAATACAGGGGTCTAGGGCAGATACGCAGTATTTT.

The chain recombines TRBV12-3 or TRBV12-4 with TRBJ2-2, with D possibly being TRBD1 (6 bases). Trimming took off 6 bases at V and 6 bases at J, with 8 bases between the two ends. CDR3 length: 12 residues. This chain's CDR3 is CASRHRAGELFF. CDR3 in DNA: TGTGCCAGCAGACACAGGGCCGGGGAGCTGTTTTTT.

The chain employs TRBV2 and TRBJ1-6; 8 bases line up with TRBD1. This CDR3 is built from 14 residues. V shed 11 bases, J shed 7 bases, and the junction held 10 bases outside the gene matches. In germline, CDR1 is SNHLY, CDR2 FYNNEI. The CDR3 loop is CAGQRQGSNSPLHF. The CDR3 DNA reads as TGTGCCGGGCAGAGACAGGGGTCGAATTCACCCCTCCACTTT.